Below are 26 T cell receptor beta chains sequenced from a single sample in a study of blood T cell repertoires in COVID-19. The method was immunoSEQ multiplex PCR; TCRdb's version includes in-frame clones alone and lacks a portion of them. The table records a few hundred thousand clones, approximately 87% of them present only once. The sequenced sample was PBMCs or T cells enriched from blood (not recorded which). These receptor sequences come from a man in his forties in a cohort exposed to, infected with or recovered from COVID-19 (not recorded which).

This sequence joins TRBV6-5 and TRBJ1-4, with D unclear. There are 15 residues in the CDR3. Germline CDR1 reads MNHEY; CDR2 reads SVGAGI. The V gene lost 7 bases and the J gene lost 0 bases, with 12 bases spanning the gap. DNA for the CDR3: TGTGCCAGCATTCGAACGATAGCAACTAATGAAAAACTGTTTTTT. This sequence encodes CASIRTIATNEKLFF.

This clone was picked up one time. The rearrangement joins TRBV5-4 to TRBJ2-7; TRBD2 matches 10 bases. The V gene's germline CDR1 is SGHNT and CDR2 YYREEE (reference sequence). This CDR3 has 13 residues. Germline trimming cut 5 bases from V and 4 bases from J; bases unmatched to any gene: 3. The CDR3 DNA reads as TGTGCCAGCAGACTAGCGGGAACGTACGAGCAGTACTTC. This sequence encodes CASRLAGTYEQYF.

The chain is built from TRBV4-2 and TRBJ2-1, with 9 bases identical to TRBD2. The trim removed 1 base at V and 6 bases at J, leaving 1 base unmatched. This CDR3 is 14 amino acids long. Germline values: CDR1 LGHNA, CDR2 YNFKEQ. In DNA form, the CDR3 reads TGTGCCAGCAGCCAAGGGACTAGCGTCAATGAGCAGTTCTTC. Its protein product is CASSQGTSVNEQFF.

The chain is built from TRBV19 and TRBJ1-2; D gene unclear. Trimming left V 1 base short and J 3 bases short, with 6 bases between. CDR1 is LNHDA and CDR2 is SQIVND in the germline V gene (reference sequence). The CDR3 totals 13 residues. CDR3 region: CASSIARDYGYTF. CDR3 coding DNA: TGTGCCAGTAGTATAGCGAGGGACTATGGCTACACCTTC.

This clone showed up just once. This chain's CDR3 is CASSPLGQGSYEQYF. The DNA of the CDR3 is TGCGCCAGCAGCCCCCTAGGACAGGGATCCTACGAGCAGTACTTC. The chain combines TRBV4-1 with TRBJ2-7; 8 bases match TRBD1. J lost 1 base, V lost 4 bases, and 6 bases had no gene match. The CDR3 covers 15 residues. Germline V gene data show CDR1 as MGHRA and CDR2 as YSYEKL.

This chain connects TRBV3-1 (or the pseudogene TRBV3-2) to TRBJ2-6, with a tentative D call TRBD1 (6 bases). V was clipped by 5 bases and J by 2 bases, with 13 bases between them. Looked up from germline, CDR1 is LGHDT and CDR2 is YNNKEL (reference sequence). This CDR3 contains 16 residues. The CDR3 nucleotides read TGTGCCAGCAGCATTCGAGGGGGTACTGGGGCCAACGTCCTGACTTTC. It is translated as CASSIRGGTGANVLTF.

The V call is TRBV7-9, the J call TRBJ2-2; 8 bases are a match to TRBD2. Looked up from germline, CDR1 is SEHNR and CDR2 is FQNEAQ (reference sequence). The trim removed 3 bases at V and 3 bases at J, leaving 3 bases unmatched. This CDR3 comprises 15 residues. CDR3 sequence reads: CASSFWREDTGELFF. The CDR3 nucleotides read TGTGCCAGCAGCTTTTGGCGGGAGGACACCGGGGAGCTGTTTTTT.

The chain links TRBV19 to TRBJ2-7; the match to TRBD1 covers 9 bases. V lost 4 bases and J lost 1; bases outside the gene matches: 8. CDR3 size: 16 residues. Per the germline V gene, CDR1 is LNHDA and CDR2 is SQIVND (reference sequence). CDR3 DNA sequence: TGTGCCAGTAGTAGCCGGGACAGGGCGTCATCCTACGAGCAGTACTTC. This translates into CASSSRDRASSYEQYF.

The chain employs TRBV6-6 and TRBJ2-7; a weak D match, TRBD2 (6 bases). The CDR3 covers 14 residues. Germline lookup yields CDR1 MNHNY and CDR2 SVGAGI (reference sequence). Trimming removed 2 bases from V and 2 bases from J, with 10 bases in between. The CDR3 loop is CASSYVEGPYEQYF. The CDR3 nucleotides are TGTGCCAGCAGTTACGTGGAGGGCCCCTACGAGCAGTACTTC.

The CDR3 nucleotides are TGCGCCAGCAGCCAAGGGACAGGGGGAAACACCATATATTTT. As protein: CASSQGTGGNTIYF. This chain connects TRBV4-1 to TRBJ1-3, with 8 bases that match TRBD1. V trimming: 1 base; J trimming: 4 bases; junction bases outside the gene matches: 0. CDR1 is MGHRA and CDR2 is YSYEKL in the germline V gene. The CDR3 runs to 14 residues.

The J gene is TRBJ1-3, the V gene TRBV30; the match to TRBD1 covers 10 bases. CDR1 is GTSNPN and CDR2 is SVGIG in the germline V gene (reference sequence). V gave up 0 bases and J gave up 2 bases; unmatched junction bases: 4. The length of the CDR3 is 16 residues. The CDR3 loop reads CAWSVQGQGAGNTIYF. In nucleotides, the CDR3 is TGTGCCTGGAGTGTACAAGGACAGGGGGCTGGAAACACCATATATTTT. The full variable domain, completed using reference TRBV30 and TRBJ1-3, is SQTIHQWPATLVQPVGSPLSLECTVEGTSNPNLYWYRQAAGRGLQLLFYSVGIGQISSEVPQNLSASRPQDRQFILSSKKLLLSDSGFYLCAWSVQGQGAGNTIYFGEGSWLTVV.

The chain employs TRBV15 and TRBJ2-7; TRBD2 might be the D (5 bases). V was trimmed by 2 bases and J by 3 bases, leaving 8 bases between them. In germline, CDR1 is LNHNV, CDR2 YYDKDF (reference sequence). The CDR3 has 13 residues. CDR3 DNA sequence: TGTGCCACCAGCAGAAGACGGGACTACGAGCAGTACTTC. It is translated as CATSRRRDYEQYF.

The chain recombines TRBV10-3 with TRBJ1-1; 7 bases align to TRBD1. Germline values: CDR1 ENHRY, CDR2 SYGVKD. J gave up 4 bases and V 6 bases, and 5 bases lay outside the gene matches. The CDR3 length is 13 residues. As DNA, the CDR3 is TGTGCCATCAGAGAGACAGGGTTCACTGAAGCTTTCTTT. It encodes CAIRETGFTEAFF.

The chain carries TRBV30 and TRBJ1-5; TRBD1 matches 7 bases. The CDR3 is 14 residues long. Losses at the gene ends were 3 bases for V and 3 bases for J; bases not matched to a gene: 5. Germline loops: CDR1 GTSNPN, CDR2 SVGIG (reference sequence). The CDR3 reads CAWSADRANQPQHF. CDR3 nucleotides: TGTGCCTGGAGCGCCGACAGGGCCAATCAGCCCCAGCATTTT.

V and J are TRBV28 and TRBJ2-7, with 11 bases lining up with TRBD1. V was pared by 5 bases and J by 2 bases, with 5 bases of the junction left unmatched. Germline V CDR1 and CDR2: MDHEN, SYDVKM. CDR3 length equals 15 residues. CDR3 amino acids: CASSVPGQGAYEQYF. The DNA for the CDR3 is TGTGCCAGCAGTGTACCGGGACAGGGGGCCTACGAGCAGTACTTC.

V and J are TRBV9 and TRBJ1-5; no firm D call. The germline gives CDR1 SGDLS, CDR2 YYNGEE. V was trimmed by 2 bases and J by 2 bases, leaving 8 bases between them. The CDR3 consists of 14 residues. Here the CDR3 reads CASSVTEGNQPQHF. For the CDR3, the DNA is TGTGCCAGCAGCGTGACGGAGGGCAATCAGCCCCAGCATTTT.

V and J are TRBV19 and TRBJ2-5; D uncertain. The germline V gene has CDR1 LNHDA and CDR2 SQIVND (reference sequence). V lost 1 base to trimming and J lost 2 bases, with 5 bases between them. This CDR3 spans 13 amino acids. The CDR3 is CASSIGHQETQYF. The CDR3 nucleotides read TGTGCCAGTAGTATAGGTCATCAAGAGACCCAGTACTTC.

The CDR3 reads CASGTSGSGDTQYF. Written as DNA, the CDR3 is TGTGCTAGTGGCACTAGCGGGAGCGGGGATACGCAGTATTTT. The chain couples TRBV12-5 to TRBJ2-3; 11 bases agree with TRBD2. CDR3 size: 14 residues. The V and J ends lost 6 bases and 6 bases, in that order; junction bases with no gene match: 5. CDR1 and CDR2 from the germline V gene are LGHNT and FRNRAP.

The V and J genes are TRBV5-1 and TRBJ2-1, with D possibly matching TRBD1 (6 bases). The germline gives CDR1 SGHRS, CDR2 YFSETQ. V was pared by 4 bases and J by 0 bases, with 8 bases between. CDR3 length: 14 residues. CDR3 DNA sequence: TGCGCCAGCAGCAGGGGGAGCTCCTACAATGAGCAGTTCTTC. It codes for CASSRGSSYNEQFF.

This chain connects TRBV7-9 to TRBJ1-1, with unresolved D. The germline V gene encodes CDR1 SEHNR and CDR2 FQNEAQ (reference sequence). V was shortened by 10 bases and J by 4 bases, with 13 bases between the two germline ends. CDR3 length: 12 residues. The CDR3 nucleotides are TGTGCCAACACGGCGGACTTCACTGAAGCTTTCTTT. Translation gives CANTADFTEAFF.

This CDR3 reads CSASRPSTNEQFF. The CDR3 coding sequence is TGCAGTGCTAGTAGGCCTAGCACCAATGAGCAGTTCTTC. The V and J genes are TRBV20-1 and TRBJ2-1; D might be TRBD2 (5 bases). CDR3 length equals 13 residues. Per germline, CDR1 DFQATT and CDR2 SNEGSKA (reference sequence). V was trimmed by 3 bases and J by 6 bases, leaving 12 bases between them.

This clone was counted once. V and J are TRBV4-1 and TRBJ1-4, with D possibly matching TRBD1 (5 bases). Looked up from germline, CDR1 is MGHRA and CDR2 is YSYEKL. V was shortened by 1 base and J by 10 bases, with 22 bases between the two germline ends. The CDR3 contains 17 residues. The chain's CDR3 is CASSQGGGKDHLGKLFF. CDR3 DNA: TGCGCCAGCAGCCAAGGCGGGGGGAAAGACCACCTAGGAAAACTGTTTTTT.

J is TRBJ2-7 and V is TRBV7-2; D might be TRBD2 (5 bases). CDR1 is SGHTA and CDR2 is FQGNSA in the germline V gene. Trimming removed 2 bases at V and 5 bases at J, with 10 bases between. CDR3 length equals 13 residues. CDR3: CASSLSEADEQYF. The CDR3 coding sequence is TGTGCCAGCAGCTTATCCGAAGCGGACGAGCAGTACTTC.

The rearrangement links TRBV7-2 to TRBJ1-1; possible D gene TRBD1, 6 bases. The CDR3 totals 15 residues. Germline loops: CDR1 SGHTA, CDR2 FQGNSA. Trimming left V 1 base short and J 1 base short, with 10 bases between. In nucleotides, the CDR3 is TGTGCCAGCAGCTTAGTACAGGGAAAGAACACTGAAGCTTTCTTT. It yields the protein CASSLVQGKNTEAFF. The full variable domain, its missing parts supplied by reference TRBV7-2 and TRBJ1-1, is GAGVSQSPSNKVTEKGKDVELRCDPISGHTALYWYRQSLGQGLEFLIYFQGNSAPDKSGLPSDRFSAERTGGSVSTLTIQRTQQEDSAVYLCASSLVQGKNTEAFFGQGTRLTVV.

This chain connects TRBV5-1 to TRBJ2-3; a possible D gene is TRBD2 (5 bases). The CDR3 has 14 residues. Trimming took off 1 base at V and 10 bases at J, with 16 bases between the two ends. Germline V CDR1 and CDR2: SGHRS, YFSETQ. CDR3: CASSLYSDPKPQYF. CDR3 nucleotide sequence: TGCGCCAGCAGCTTGTATAGCGACCCCAAGCCGCAGTATTTT.

The V and J genes are TRBV7-3 and TRBJ2-7, with D possibly being TRBD1 (5 bases). Trimming took off 5 bases at V and 0 bases at J, with 14 bases between the two ends. The CDR3 runs 15 residues. CDR1 is SGHTA, CDR2 FQGTGA, per germline. CDR3 sequence: CASSPTGPSSYEQYF. CDR3 sequence (DNA): TGTGCCAGCAGCCCAACAGGCCCGAGCTCCTACGAGCAGTACTTC. Full variable domain (missing parts from reference TRBV7-3 and TRBJ2-7): GAGVSQTPSNKVTEKGKYVELRCDPISGHTALYWYRQSLGQGPEFLIYFQGTGAADDSGLPNDRFFAVRPEGSVSTLKIQRTERGDSAVYLCASSPTGPSSYEQYFGPGTRLTVT.